This T cell receptor beta chain was identified in a study of T cell repertoires in cytomegalovirus infection. About the research overall: CMV epitopes used comprised recently identified HLA-C-restricted ones and well-studied HLA-B-restricted ones. Study-level points and caveats: Adding up the frequency of public TCR beta families identified people who carried CMV plus the relevant HLA. In two of eight donors, the top clonotype was HLA-C-restricted CMV-specific.

One entry per CDR3 protein, called by TCRdb with MiXCR from the reads. The sample yields 570,000 or so distinct CDR3 sequences, 40% seen once. V was trimmed by 4 bases and J by 6 bases, leaving 12 bases between them. The CDR3 extends over 13 amino acids. Germline V gene data show CDR1 as SEHNR and CDR2 as FQNEAQ (reference sequence). This clonotype was seen more than once but under ten times. As yet, its antigen is unknown. This specimen was cultured PBMCs, taken from culture after CMV antigen stimulation. The rearrangement links TRBV7-9 to TRBJ1-2, with D perhaps matching TRBD1 (6 bases). The origin of this receptor is a human donor in good health (CMV status not recorded). Some clones in this sample may be carry-over from other donors' samples. The CDR3 sequence is CASSSQYRDGYTF. DNA of the CDR3: TGTGCCAGCAGCTCCCAATACAGGGATGGCTACACCTTC.